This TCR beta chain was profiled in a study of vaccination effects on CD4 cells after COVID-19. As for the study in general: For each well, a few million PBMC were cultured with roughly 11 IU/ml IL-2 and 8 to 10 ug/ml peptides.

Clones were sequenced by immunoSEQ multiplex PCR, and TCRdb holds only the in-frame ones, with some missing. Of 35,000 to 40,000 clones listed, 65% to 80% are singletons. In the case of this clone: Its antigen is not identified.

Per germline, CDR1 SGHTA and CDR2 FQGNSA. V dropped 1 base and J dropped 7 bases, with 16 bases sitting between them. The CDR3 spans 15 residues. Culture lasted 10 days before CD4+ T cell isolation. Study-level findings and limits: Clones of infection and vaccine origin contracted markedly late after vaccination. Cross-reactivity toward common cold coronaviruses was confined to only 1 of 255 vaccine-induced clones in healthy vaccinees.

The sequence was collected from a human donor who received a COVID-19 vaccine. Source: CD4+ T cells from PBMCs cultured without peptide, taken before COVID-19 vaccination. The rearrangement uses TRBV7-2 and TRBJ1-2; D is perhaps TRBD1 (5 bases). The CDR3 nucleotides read TGTGCCAGCAGCTTAGGAACTATGCAGGGTCCTGGCTACACCTTC. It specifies CASSLGTMQGPGYTF.